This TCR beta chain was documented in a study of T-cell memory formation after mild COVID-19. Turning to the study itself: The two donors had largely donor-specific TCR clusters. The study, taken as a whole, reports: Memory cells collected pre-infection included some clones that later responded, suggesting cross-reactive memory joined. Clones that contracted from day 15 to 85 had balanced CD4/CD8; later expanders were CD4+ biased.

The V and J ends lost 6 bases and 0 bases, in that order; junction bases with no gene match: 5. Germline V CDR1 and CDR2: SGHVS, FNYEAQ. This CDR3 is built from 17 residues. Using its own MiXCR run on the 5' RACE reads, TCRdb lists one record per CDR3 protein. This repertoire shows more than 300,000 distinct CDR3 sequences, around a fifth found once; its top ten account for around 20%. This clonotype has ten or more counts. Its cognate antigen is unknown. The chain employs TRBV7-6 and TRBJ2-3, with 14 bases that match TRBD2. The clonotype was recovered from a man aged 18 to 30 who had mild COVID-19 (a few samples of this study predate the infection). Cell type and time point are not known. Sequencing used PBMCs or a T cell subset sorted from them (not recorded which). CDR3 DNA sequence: TGTGCCAGCAGTCCGGGACTAGCGGGAGATAGCACAGATACGCAGTATTTT. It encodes CASSPGLAGDSTDTQYF.